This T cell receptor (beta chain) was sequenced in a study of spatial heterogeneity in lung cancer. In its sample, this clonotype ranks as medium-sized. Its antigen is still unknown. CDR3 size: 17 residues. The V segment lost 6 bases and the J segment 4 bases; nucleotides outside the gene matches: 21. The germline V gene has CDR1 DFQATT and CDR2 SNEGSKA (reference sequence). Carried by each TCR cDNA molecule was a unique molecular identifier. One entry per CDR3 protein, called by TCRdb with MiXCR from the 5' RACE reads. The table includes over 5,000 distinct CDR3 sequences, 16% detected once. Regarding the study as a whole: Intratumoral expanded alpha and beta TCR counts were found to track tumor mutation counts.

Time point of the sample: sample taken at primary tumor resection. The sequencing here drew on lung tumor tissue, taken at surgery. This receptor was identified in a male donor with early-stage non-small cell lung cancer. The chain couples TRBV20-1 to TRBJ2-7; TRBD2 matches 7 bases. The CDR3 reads CSAPSPNPLTGGYEQYF. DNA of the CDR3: TGCAGTGCACCCTCTCCTAATCCCCTAACGGGAGGTTACGAGCAGTACTTC.